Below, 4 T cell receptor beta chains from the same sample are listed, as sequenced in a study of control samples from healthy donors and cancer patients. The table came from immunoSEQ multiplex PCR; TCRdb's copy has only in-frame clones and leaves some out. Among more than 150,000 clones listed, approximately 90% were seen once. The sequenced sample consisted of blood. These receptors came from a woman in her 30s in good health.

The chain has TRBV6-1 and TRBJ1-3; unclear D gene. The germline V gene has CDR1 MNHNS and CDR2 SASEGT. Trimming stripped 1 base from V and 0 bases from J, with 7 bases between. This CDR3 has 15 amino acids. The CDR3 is CASSEGADSGNTIYF. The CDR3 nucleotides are TGTGCCAGCAGTGAAGGGGCAGACTCTGGAAACACCATATATTTT.

The CDR3 sequence is CASTPGTMNTGELFF. Written as DNA, the CDR3 is TGCGCCAGCACCCCCGGGACGATGAACACCGGGGAGCTGTTTTTT. The V call is TRBV5-1, the J call TRBJ2-2; possibly TRBD1 or TRBD2 for D (5 bases each). This CDR3 comprises 15 residues. The V end lost 6 bases, the J end lost 1 base, and 13 bases lay between the germline ends. Germline lookup yields CDR1 SGHRS and CDR2 YFSETQ.

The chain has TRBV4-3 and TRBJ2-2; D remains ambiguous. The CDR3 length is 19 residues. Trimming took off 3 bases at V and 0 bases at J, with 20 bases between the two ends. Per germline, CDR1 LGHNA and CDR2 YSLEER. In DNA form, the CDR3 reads TGCGCCAGCAGCCACTCCCGGACCTATGCCATTCCGAACACCGGGGAGCTGTTTTTT. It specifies CASSHSRTYAIPNTGELFF.

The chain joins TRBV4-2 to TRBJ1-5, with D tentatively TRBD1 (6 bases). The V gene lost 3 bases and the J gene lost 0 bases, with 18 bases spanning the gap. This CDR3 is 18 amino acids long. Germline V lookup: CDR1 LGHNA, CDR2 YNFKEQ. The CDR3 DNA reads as TGTGCCAGCAGCCATGCCTCAACCAGGGGAGATAGCAATCAGCCCCAGCATTTT. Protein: CASSHASTRGDSNQPQHF.